Below, 24 T cell receptor beta chains from the same sample are listed, as sequenced in a study of cytomegalovirus exposure and HLA in healthy donors. PCR primers comprised 60 Vbeta and 13 Jbeta primers. Profiled with immunoSEQ multiplex PCR; TCRdb holds only in-frame clones, not every one. Altogether about 180,000 clones are present, less than 90% being singletons, with the ten largest covering around 0.97%. Source material: PBMCs. These receptor sequences come from a man between 25 and 39 years old in good health and CMV-seronegative.

This sequence joins TRBV25-1 and TRBJ2-7; 10 positions match TRBD2. CDR1 and CDR2 (germline): MGHDK, SYGVNS. The J segment lost 4 bases and the V segment lost 3 bases, leaving 12 bases of the junction unmatched. This CDR3 has 17 amino acids. The CDR3 here is CASSDHILAGVVYEQYF. CDR3 DNA sequence: TGTGCCAGCAGTGATCATATTCTAGCGGGAGTAGTATACGAGCAGTACTTC.

J is TRBJ2-3 and V is TRBV27, with unresolved D. This CDR3 is built from 12 residues. CDR1 and CDR2 from the germline V gene are MNHEY and SMNVEV (reference sequence). V lost 4 bases, J lost 1 base, and 3 bases lay in between. The CDR3 DNA is TGTGCCAGCAGTTCAGGCACAGATACGCAGTATTTT. This gives the protein CASSSGTDTQYF.

V gene TRBV19 combines with J gene TRBJ2-7; 10 positions match TRBD2. V gave up 1 base and J gave up 0 bases; unmatched junction bases: 3. This CDR3 has 16 residues. Per germline, CDR1 LNHDA and CDR2 SQIVND (reference sequence). Here the CDR3 reads CASSIVASGGSYEQYF. In DNA form, the CDR3 reads TGTGCCAGTAGTATAGTTGCTAGCGGGGGCTCCTACGAGCAGTACTTC.

The J gene is TRBJ1-1, the V gene TRBV25-1, with D uncertain. The CDR3 contains 14 residues. Germline values: CDR1 MGHDK, CDR2 SYGVNS. Trimming shortened V by 1 base and J by 3 bases, and 9 bases separated the two germline ends. For the CDR3, the DNA is TGTGCCAGCAGTGAATTGGAGGGAGACACTGAAGCTTTCTTT. Translating gives CASSELEGDTEAFF.

The V gene is TRBV5-1, the J gene TRBJ2-6; D is unresolved. The length of the CDR3 is 16 residues. V lost 0 bases and J 0 bases, leaving 7 bases between the germline ends. Germline CDR1 SGHRS, CDR2 YFSETQ. The CDR3: CASSLGHTSGANVLTF. DNA of the CDR3: TGCGCCAGCAGCTTGGGACATACCTCTGGGGCCAACGTCCTGACTTTC.

This chain connects TRBV5-1 to TRBJ2-7, with TRBD1 matching 9 bases. Germline lookup yields CDR1 SGHRS and CDR2 YFSETQ. The CDR3 contains 14 residues. With 4 bases clipped from V and 5 bases from J, the junction kept 7 bases outside the gene matches. The CDR3 is CASSHRDRDDEQYF. The DNA for the CDR3 is TGCGCCAGCAGCCACCGGGACAGGGACGACGAGCAGTACTTC. Variable domain in full (rest from reference TRBV5-1 and TRBJ2-7): KAGVTQTPRYLIKTRGQQVTLSCSPISGHRSVSWYQQTPGQGLQFLFEYFSETQRNKGNFPGRFSGRQFSNSRSEMNVSTLELGDSALYLCASSHRDRDDEQYFGPGTRLTVT.

Comment on this clone: The junction shows a germline mismatch at one end, possibly a read error. Other nucleotide sequences from this sample produce the same CDR3. The chain uses TRBV2 and TRBJ2-3, with 13 bases lining up with TRBD2. The CDR3 covers 17 residues. In germline, CDR1 is SNHLY, CDR2 FYNNEI. DNA of the CDR3: TGCGCCAGCAGTGATTCGACTAGCGGGGGGCTCACAGATACGCAGTATTTT. Amino acid sequence: CASSDSTSGGLTDTQYF.

This chain joins TRBV28 and TRBJ2-5; 7 nucleotides align to TRBD1. TRBJ2-7 explains the end of the DNA better; the J call may be wrong. CDR1 and CDR2 from the germline V gene are MDHEN and SYDVKM. CDR3 length: 13 residues. CDR3 coding DNA: TGTGCCAGCAGTTACGCAGGGGGCTACGAGCAGTACTTC. Encoded protein: CASSYAGGYEQYF.

V and J are TRBV7-9 and TRBJ2-2; maybe TRBD1 (6 bases). The CDR3 runs to 16 residues. V was cut by 2 bases and J by 3 bases, with 13 bases left in between. CDR1 and CDR2 from the germline V gene are SEHNR and FQNEAQ (reference sequence). The chain's CDR3 is CASSLRTGWDTGELFF. The CDR3 DNA sequence: TGTGCCAGCAGCTTACGAACAGGGTGGGACACCGGGGAGCTGTTTTTT.

There are a few counts of this clone. This chain links TRBV19 with TRBJ2-7, with TRBD2 identical over 9 bases. The CDR3 has 15 residues. CDR1 and CDR2 from the germline V gene are LNHDA and SQIVND (reference sequence). Trimming removed 6 bases from V and 2 bases from J; junction bases left unmatched: 8. The CDR3 region has the DNA TGTGCCAGTAGCCCCGAGCGGGAGGTTACCTACGAGCAGTACTTC. Translating gives CASSPEREVTYEQYF. Looking up the rest from reference TRBV19 and TRBJ2-7 gives the full variable domain: DGGITQSPKYLFRKEGQNVTLSCEQNLNHDAMYWYRQDPGQGLRLIYYSQIVNDFQKGDIAEGYSVSREKKESFPLTVTSAQKNPTAFYLCASSPEREVTYEQYFGPGTRLTVT.

The chain joins TRBV9 to TRBJ2-7; TRBD1 matches at 9 bases. The germline CDR1 and CDR2 sequences are SGDLS and YYNGEE. There are 15 residues in the CDR3. V lost 0 bases, J lost 1 base, and 2 bases stayed unmatched. The CDR3 DNA follows: TGTGCCAGCAGCGTAGGGGGACAGGGATCCTACGAGCAGTACTTC. Protein: CASSVGGQGSYEQYF. Complete variable domain (other parts from reference TRBV9 and TRBJ2-7): DSGVTQTPKHLITATGQRVTLRCSPRSGDLSVYWYQQSLDQGLQFLIQYYNGEERAKGNILERFSAQQFPDLHSELNLSSLELGDSALYFCASSVGGQGSYEQYFGPGTRLTVT.

This clone was seen just once. The chain employs TRBV7-8 and TRBJ2-7, with 7 bases lining up with TRBD1. The germline gives CDR1 SGHVS, CDR2 FQNEAQ. The CDR3 has 16 amino acids. Trimming at V came to 0 bases and at J to 1 base, leaving 6 bases not matched to a gene. This chain's CDR3 is CASSLAPRDSSYEQYF. In DNA, the CDR3 is TGTGCCAGCAGCTTAGCCCCCCGGGACAGTTCCTACGAGCAGTACTTC.

The chain employs TRBV2 and TRBJ2-3; the match to TRBD2 covers 8 bases. Germline V gene sequence: CDR1 SNHLY, CDR2 FYNNEI. V shed 7 bases, J shed 2 bases, and the junction held 5 bases outside the gene matches. This CDR3 contains 14 residues. CDR3 region: CASKRGGDTDTQYF. The CDR3 DNA reads as TGTGCCAGCAAACGGGGGGGCGACACAGATACGCAGTATTTT.

The rearrangement links TRBV25-1 to TRBJ2-2; TRBD1 matches 10 bases. The CDR3 spans 15 residues. CDR1 is MGHDK and CDR2 is SYGVNS in the germline V gene. Trimming cost V 4 bases and J 1 base; bases outside gene matches: 0. The CDR3 bases are TGTGCCAGCAGTGGGGACAGGGGGAACACCGGGGAGCTGTTTTTT. It specifies CASSGDRGNTGELFF.

This chain uses TRBV5-1 with TRBJ1-4; D is ambiguous. CDR1 and CDR2 from the germline V gene are SGHRS and YFSETQ. V dropped 0 bases and J dropped 8 bases, with 8 bases sitting between them. This CDR3 has 13 residues. The CDR3 sequence is CASSLGSGEKLFF. For the CDR3, the DNA is TGCGCCAGCAGCTTGGGGAGTGGGGAAAAACTGTTTTTT.

The V call is TRBV19, the J call TRBJ1-5, with TRBD1 identical over 7 bases. Trimming cost V 6 bases and J 5 bases; bases outside gene matches: 4. The CDR3 extends over 13 amino acids. The V gene's germline CDR1 is LNHDA and CDR2 SQIVND (reference sequence). The CDR3 nucleotides are TGTGCCAGTAGGAGAGGGGGCGATCAGCCCCAGCATTTT. This translates into CASRRGGDQPQHF.

The V call is TRBV19, the J call TRBJ2-7; no firm D call. CDR1 and CDR2 from the germline V gene are LNHDA and SQIVND (reference sequence). Trimming removed 5 bases at V and 3 bases at J, with 8 bases between. CDR3 length: 12 residues. This CDR3 is CASSVGSYEQYF. The DNA of the CDR3 is TGTGCCAGTAGTGTGGGCAGCTACGAGCAGTACTTC.

This clone was counted a few times. V usage is TRBV5-6 and J usage is TRBJ1-5; 9 bases match TRBD1. Germline V gene lookup returns CDR1 SGHDT and CDR2 YYEEEE. J was trimmed by 6 bases and V by 2 bases; bases with no gene match: 12. This CDR3 has 17 residues. CDR3 nucleotide sequence: TGTGCCAGCAGCTTTGGTTCAGCCACAGGGGGCGGTCAGCCCCAGCATTTT. Its translation is CASSFGSATGGGQPQHF.

This clone is a singleton in its sample. The V gene is TRBV5-4, the J gene TRBJ2-1; 10 nucleotides line up with TRBD1. The CDR3 is 16 amino acids. Germline V gene lookup returns CDR1 SGHNT and CDR2 YYREEE (reference sequence). V dropped 0 bases and J dropped 4; count of bases not matched to a gene: 4. The chain's CDR3 is CASSLAGTGAYNEQFF. DNA of the CDR3: TGTGCCAGCAGCTTGGCCGGGACAGGGGCGTACAATGAGCAGTTCTTC.

This rearrangement joins TRBV29-1 to TRBJ1-2; D ambiguous. CDR1 is SQVTM, CDR2 ANQGSEA, per germline. V dropped 4 bases and J dropped 3 bases, with 12 bases sitting between them. CDR3 length: 13 amino acids. Written as DNA, the CDR3 is TGCAGCGTTGTACCGTGGCAGGACTATGGCTACACCTTC. Translation gives CSVVPWQDYGYTF.

The genes are TRBV19 and TRBJ2-5, with TRBD2 matching 9 bases. CDR3 length: 15 residues. Germline CDR1 LNHDA, CDR2 SQIVND (reference sequence). V shed 9 bases, J shed 5 bases, and the junction held 13 bases outside the gene matches. The CDR3: CARPLAGGPEETQYF. The CDR3, as DNA: TGTGCCAGACCCCTGGCGGGAGGGCCGGAGGAGACCCAGTACTTC.

V gene TRBV28 combines with J gene TRBJ1-4; D remains unclear. Trimming removed 3 bases at V and 6 bases at J, with 8 bases between. Germline CDR1 reads MDHEN; CDR2 reads SYDVKM. The CDR3 has 13 amino acids. CDR3 nucleotide sequence: TGTGCCAGCAGTTTGGCGGGAGATGAAAAACTGTTTTTT. This sequence encodes CASSLAGDEKLFF.

This clone was picked up one time. The V gene is TRBV7-2, the J gene TRBJ2-7; 12 positions agree with TRBD2. Trimming removed 4 bases from V and 3 bases from J; junction bases left unmatched: 4. In germline, CDR1 is SGHTA, CDR2 FQGNSA. The CDR3 is 15 amino acids. The CDR3 spells CASSSQGLAGYEQYF. CDR3 DNA sequence: TGTGCCAGCAGCTCGCAGGGACTAGCGGGCTACGAGCAGTACTTC.

The chain links TRBV5-1 to TRBJ2-1, with 10 bases fitting TRBD2. With 1 base clipped from V and 10 bases from J, the junction kept 8 bases outside the gene matches. The CDR3 consists of 15 residues. Germline assignment: CDR1 SGHRS and CDR2 YFSETQ. CDR3 DNA: TGCGCCAGCAGCTTGCGAGCTAGCGGGGGTTTGGAGCAGTTCTTC. The encoded protein is CASSLRASGGLEQFF.